This passage covers 12 T cell receptor beta chains from one sample sequenced in a study of control samples from healthy donors and cancer patients. Sequenced by immunoSEQ multiplex PCR; TCRdb stores in-frame clones only, minus some. This sample has around 110,000 clones, with 75% to 90% found just once. The sequenced sample was PBMCs. Receptor source: a woman aged 45-59 years with colorectal cancer.

The genes are TRBV7-8 and TRBJ1-3; D is ambiguous. Trimming removed 2 bases from V and 4 bases from J, with 3 bases in between. Germline CDR1 SGHVS, CDR2 FQNEAQ. The CDR3 runs 12 residues. CDR3 sequence (DNA): TGTGCCAGCAGCTTACAAGGAAACACCATATATTTT. Amino acids: CASSLQGNTIYF.

The DNA for the CDR3 is TGTGCCAGCAGAGGGCAGGGGCGGAATCAGCCCCAGCATTTT. Translated, it gives CASRGQGRNQPQHF. V and J are TRBV2 and TRBJ1-5, with D perhaps matching TRBD1 (6 bases). Per the germline V gene, CDR1 is SNHLY and CDR2 is FYNNEI. The CDR3 is 14 amino acids. Trimming left V 6 bases short and J 4 bases short, with 13 bases between.

The V gene is TRBV19, the J gene TRBJ2-2, with TRBD2 identical over 8 bases. This CDR3 region has 17 residues. CDR1 is LNHDA and CDR2 is SQIVND in the germline V gene (reference sequence). The V segment lost 7 bases and the J segment 5 bases; nucleotides outside the gene matches: 15. CDR3 in DNA: TGTGCCAGTACCCCACCCGGGGGCGGGGGGTTGACCGGGGAGCTGTTTTTT. Protein: CASTPPGGGGLTGELFF.

J is TRBJ2-7 and V is TRBV24-1; possibly TRBD1 for D (6 bases). V lost 9 bases, J lost 6 bases, and 17 bases lay in between. Germline assignment: CDR1 KGHDR and CDR2 SFDVKD. This CDR3 has 13 amino acids. The CDR3 here is CATEDRFKGEQYF. The DNA for the CDR3 is TGTGCCACCGAAGACAGGTTCAAGGGCGAGCAGTACTTC.

J is TRBJ1-4 and V is TRBV19; D is perhaps TRBD1 (6 bases). This CDR3 is built from 13 residues. Deletions cut 9 bases from V and 6 bases from J, with 14 bases between. Looked up from germline, CDR1 is LNHDA and CDR2 is SQIVND (reference sequence). CDR3 DNA: TGTGCCAGCGCGGGACAATGGGATGAAAAACTGTTTTTT. Protein: CASAGQWDEKLFF. Full variable domain (outside the CDR3, taken from reference TRBV19 and TRBJ1-4): DGGITQSPKYLFRKEGQNVTLSCEQNLNHDAMYWYRQDPGQGLRLIYYSQIVNDFQKGDIAEGYSVSREKKESFPLTVTSAQKNPTAFYLCASAGQWDEKLFFGSGTQLSVL.

The chain uses TRBV2 and TRBJ1-2, with D possibly matching TRBD1 (5 bases). Per the germline V gene, CDR1 is SNHLY and CDR2 is FYNNEI. CDR3 length: 12 amino acids. V was clipped by 3 bases and J by 6 bases, with 8 bases between them. CDR3 DNA sequence: TGTGCCAGCAGTGAGTTCAGGGATGGCTACACCTTC. Amino acid sequence: CASSEFRDGYTF.

The genes are TRBV11-1 and TRBJ1-1, with a tentative D call TRBD1 (5 bases). Germline V gives CDR1 SGHAT, CDR2 FQDESV (reference sequence). The CDR3 extends over 12 amino acids. Trimming shortened V by 1 base and J by 11 bases, and 11 bases separated the two germline ends. The CDR3 protein is CASSLGRQTAFF. DNA of the CDR3: TGTGCCAGCAGCTTAGGACGACAGACGGCTTTCTTT.

V is TRBV5-1 and J is TRBJ1-6, with D possibly being TRBD1 (6 bases). V was pared by 0 bases and J by 3 bases, with 19 bases between. CDR3 length: 19 residues. The germline V gene encodes CDR1 SGHRS and CDR2 YFSETQ. The CDR3 DNA sequence: TGCGCCAGCAGCTTGGGGGCCCGCAGGGGAGGAAACTATAATTCACCCCTCCACTTT. Translating it yields CASSLGARRGGNYNSPLHF.

The rearrangement joins TRBV28 to TRBJ2-2; 8 bases line up with TRBD2. This CDR3 region has 16 residues. Losses at the gene ends were 5 bases for V and 4 bases for J; bases not matched to a gene: 9. Germline CDR1 reads MDHEN; CDR2 reads SYDVKM. CDR3 amino acids: CASSPPGLGFTGELFF. CDR3 nucleotide sequence: TGTGCCAGCAGTCCTCCGGGACTAGGGTTCACCGGGGAGCTGTTTTTT.

This clone showed up just a few times. This chain connects TRBV5-4 to TRBJ1-3; tentatively, D is TRBD1 (6 bases). Germline V CDR1 and CDR2: SGHNT, YYREEE (reference sequence). This CDR3 contains 16 residues. V was cut by 0 bases and J by 4 bases, with 14 bases left in between. CDR3 bases: TGTGCCAGCAGCTTGGAGTTCCGGGGGCCGGGAAACACCATATATTTT. Protein: CASSLEFRGPGNTIYF. Full variable domain (outside the CDR3, taken from reference TRBV5-4 and TRBJ1-3): ETGVTQSPTHLIKTRGQQVTLRCSSQSGHNTVSWYQQALGQGPQFIFQYYREEENGRGNFPPRFSGLQFPNYSSELNVNALELDDSALYLCASSLEFRGPGNTIYFGEGSWLTVV.

The table lists this clone with a few counts. The gene calls are TRBV24-1 and TRBJ2-7, with 7 bases fitting TRBD1. This CDR3 comprises 20 residues. Germline V gives CDR1 KGHDR, CDR2 SFDVKD. The V gene end was trimmed by 2 bases and the J gene end by 5 bases; junction bases not matched to a gene: 23. The DNA of the CDR3 is TGTGCCACCAGTGATTCCCTGCGAGAGGAAAGAAGACAGGGCTTCGACGAGCAGTACTTC. Translating gives CATSDSLREERRQGFDEQYF.

The V and J genes are TRBV30 and TRBJ2-7, with D perhaps TRBD2 (6 bases). Looked up from germline, CDR1 is GTSNPN and CDR2 is SVGIG (reference sequence). The germline V and J ends were trimmed by 8 bases and 3 bases, with 17 bases remaining between them. The CDR3 extends over 13 amino acids. CDR3 region: CAGTLEGRYEQYF. The DNA of the CDR3 is TGTGCCGGAACCCTGGAGGGCCGCTACGAGCAGTACTTC.